The 28 T cell receptor beta chains reported below all come from one sample, sequenced in a study of read filtering for tumor transcriptome and immune sequencing. The library was built from around 400 ng RNA with molecular barcoded adaptors for alpha/delta and beta/gamma chains. TCRdb processed the reads anew with MiXCR; each CDR3 protein has one entry. This table holds around 130,000 distinct CDR3 sequences, roughly 13% found once. The sample was a population of CD138-negative cells sorted from bone marrow. These receptors all come from a donor over 35 with multiple myeloma.

The chain is built from TRBV5-1 and TRBJ2-5; 9 nucleotides match TRBD1. The CDR3 has 14 amino acids. V shed 3 bases, J shed 4 bases, and the junction held 4 bases outside the gene matches. From germline, CDR1 is SGHRS and CDR2 YFSETQ. CDR3 sequence reads: CASSYGTGRETQYF. CDR3 DNA sequence: TGCGCCAGCAGCTACGGGACAGGGCGAGAGACCCAGTACTTC.

Turning to this clonotype: The CDR3 end shows no conserved phenylalanine or tryptophan, and so a read error is likely. The chain couples TRBV29-1 to TRBJ2-2; D might be TRBD2 (6 bases). The CDR3 covers 14 residues. V was shortened by 7 bases and J by 2 bases, with 14 bases between the two germline ends. Germline V CDR1 and CDR2: SQVTM, ANQGSEA. The CDR3 reads CSAGEAGNTGELFY. CDR3 DNA sequence: TGCAGCGCCGGGGAGGCTGGAAACACCGGGGAGCTGTTTTAT.

A word on this clonotype: One end of the junction does not line up with germline, which may come from a read error. The chain combines TRBV6-2 or TRBV6-3 with TRBJ2-1; TRBD2 matches 7 bases. Germline V gene lookup returns CDR1 MNHEY and CDR2 SVGEGT. The CDR3 loop spans 12 amino acids. The CDR3: CASSWDYDEQFF. In DNA form, the CDR3 reads TGCGCCAGCAGTTGGGACTATGATGAGCAGTTCTTC.

Only one count was recorded for this clonotype. A junction boundary mismatches the germline segment, possibly from a read error. This chain links TRBV3-1 with TRBJ2-6; TRBD2 matches 7 bases. Per germline, CDR1 LGHDT and CDR2 YNNKEL (reference sequence). This CDR3 region has 14 residues. DNA for the CDR3: TGTGCCAGCAGCCAAGAGGGAGGGACCAACGTCCTGTCTTTC. Encoded protein: CASSQEGGTNVLSF.

This clonotype appeared many times. The chain links TRBV12-3 or TRBV12-4 to TRBJ2-1; 8 bases are shared with TRBD1. The CDR3 totals 16 residues. The V gene end was trimmed by 3 bases and the J gene end by 4 bases; junction bases not matched to a gene: 8. CDR3 loop: CASSLDLGTGYNEQFF. CDR3 nucleotides: TGTGCCAGCAGTTTGGACCTAGGGACAGGTTACAATGAGCAGTTCTTC.

This chain connects TRBV10-3 to TRBJ1-5; 7 bases align to TRBD1. Germline V CDR1 and CDR2: ENHRY, SYGVKD. The CDR3 has 14 residues. Trimming removed 10 bases from V and 7 bases from J; junction bases left unmatched: 13. The CDR3 coding sequence is TGTGCCACCGCAGAACAGGGGAATAGGCAGCCCCAGCATTTT. Residues: CATAEQGNRQPQHF.

The V and J genes are TRBV12-3 or TRBV12-4 and TRBJ1-2, with 7 bases identical to TRBD1. This CDR3 is 15 amino acids long. V gave up 1 base and J gave up 4 bases; unmatched junction bases: 6. The CDR3 nucleotides are TGTGCCAGCAGTTTAGGGAACAGGGGTGGCTATGGCTACACCTTC. It yields the protein CASSLGNRGGYGYTF.

By share, this clonotype counts as medium-sized. The chain couples TRBV2 to TRBJ1-1; a possible D gene is TRBD1 (6 bases). Trimming removed 4 bases from V and 7 bases from J, with 13 bases in between. The V gene's germline CDR1 is SNHLY and CDR2 FYNNEI. The CDR3 runs 13 residues. CDR3: CASSADGRGEAFF. The CDR3 coding sequence is TGTGCCAGCAGTGCCGACGGCAGGGGTGAAGCTTTCTTT.

A remark on this clonotype: A much larger clone sits a single nucleotide away, making a read error possible. The rearrangement joins TRBV27 to TRBJ2-7; the D is unclear. The CDR3 runs to 14 residues. Trimming took 3 bases from V and 1 from J, leaving 10 bases between them. The germline gives CDR1 MNHEY, CDR2 SMNVEV (reference sequence). The CDR3 spells CASSFPGLSYEQYF. The CDR3 nucleotides read TGTGCCAGCAGTTTCCCAGGTTTATCCTACGAGCAGTACTTC.

This clonotype was observed a handful of times. A much larger clone is a single base away; this may be a read error. The chain recombines TRBV12-3 or TRBV12-4 with TRBJ2-1; D could derive from TRBD1 or TRBD2 (5 bases each). The CDR3 has 12 amino acids. The DNA for the CDR3 is TGTGCCAGCGGGACGGCCCACAATGAGCAGTCCTTC. It yields the protein CASGTAHNEQSF.

A word on this clonotype: Since a much larger clone is just one base distant, this may be a read error. This chain connects TRBV5-1 to TRBJ2-3, with a tentative D call TRBD2 (5 bases). V lost 4 bases to trimming and J lost 0 bases, with 15 bases between them. This CDR3 has 16 amino acids. Germline CDR1 SGHRS, CDR2 YFSETQ. CDR3 DNA sequence: TGCGCCAGCAGCCTCGGACCAGCGGAGAGCACAGATACGCAGTATTTT. Its protein product is CASSLGPAESTDTQYF.

This clonotype was picked up a small number of times. The V and J genes are TRBV7-2 and TRBJ2-3; perhaps TRBD2 as D (5 bases). Trimming took 5 bases from V and 6 from J, leaving 15 bases between them. This CDR3 contains 14 residues. Germline CDR1 is SGHTA and CDR2 is FQGNSA. CDR3 in DNA: TGTGCCAGCAGCCAAGGACTTTCCGCCGATACGCAGTATTTT. It encodes CASSQGLSADTQYF. The variable domain in full, completed from reference TRBV7-2 and TRBJ2-3, reads GAGVSQSPSNKVTEKGKDVELRCDPISGHTALYWYRQSLGQGLEFLIYFQGNSAPDKSGLPSDRFSAERTGGSVSTLTIQRTQQEDSAVYLCASSQGLSADTQYFGPGTRLTVL.

In regard to this clonotype: A read error is the likely source, as a far larger clone sits one nucleotide away. Given the absence of the conserved phenylalanine or tryptophan at the CDR3 end, a read error is likely. The gene calls are TRBV11-2 and TRBJ2-1; TRBD2 agrees at 13 bases. The germline CDR1 and CDR2 sequences are SGHAT and FQNNGV. Losses at the gene ends were 1 base for V and 9 bases for J; bases not matched to a gene: 3. The CDR3 is made up of 15 amino acids. CDR3 DNA sequence: TGTGCCAGCAGCTTAGGGACTAGCGGGAGTGGTGAGCAGTTCCTC. The encoded protein is CASSLGTSGSGEQFL.

This clonotype was seen repeatedly, ten times or more. The gene calls are TRBV29-1 and TRBJ2-7, with 7 bases matching TRBD2. The CDR3 extends over 13 amino acids. Germline CDR1 is SQVTM and CDR2 is ANQGSEA. The junction had 11 bases not matched to a gene; V was cut back by 6 bases and J by 6 bases. The CDR3 loop reads CSVGGTGVSEQYF. In DNA, the CDR3 is TGCAGCGTCGGGGGGACTGGGGTTAGCGAGCAGTACTTC.

This clonotype occurred many times. The rearrangement uses TRBV3-1 and TRBJ1-4; TRBD1 matches 7 bases. Per the germline V gene, CDR1 is LGHDT and CDR2 is YNNKEL (reference sequence). The CDR3 sequence is 15 residues long. The trim removed 1 base at V and 7 bases at J, leaving 6 bases unmatched. CDR3 nucleotide sequence: TGTGCCAGCAGCCAAGGTCGACAGGGCGGTGAAAAACTGTTTTTT. It encodes CASSQGRQGGEKLFF.

This clonotype was counted many times. The J gene is TRBJ1-1, the V gene TRBV5-1; TRBD1 might be the D (6 bases). V lost 5 bases and J lost 0, with 17 bases in between. CDR3 length equals 16 residues. CDR1 is SGHRS and CDR2 is YFSETQ in the germline V gene. The CDR3 protein is CASSPGANPMNTEAFF. In DNA, the CDR3 is TGCGCCAGCAGTCCGGGGGCCAATCCTATGAACACTGAAGCTTTCTTT.

Ten or more counts support this clonotype. The chain has TRBV20-1 and TRBJ2-7; 8 bases map to TRBD2. V was pared by 3 bases and J by 6 bases, with 13 bases of the junction left unmatched. This CDR3 has 15 amino acids. Germline CDR1 DFQATT, CDR2 SNEGSKA (reference sequence). CDR3 protein: CSASISGNSAGEQYF. CDR3 nucleotides: TGCAGTGCTAGTATTAGCGGGAATTCGGCGGGCGAGCAGTACTTC.

This clonotype was seen repeatedly, ten times or more. V gene TRBV2 combines with J gene TRBJ1-1; possible D gene TRBD1, 5 bases. V was trimmed by 7 bases and J by 6 bases, leaving 15 bases between them. Germline V lookup: CDR1 SNHLY, CDR2 FYNNEI. This CDR3 has 13 residues. The CDR3 DNA reads as TGTGCCAGCATCGAGGAGCAGGGTGCTGAAGCTTTCTTT. Encoded protein: CASIEEQGAEAFF. The variable domain in full, with the rest retrieved from reference TRBV2 and TRBJ1-1, is EPEVTQTPSHQVTQMGQEVILRCVPISNHLYFYWYRQILGQKVEFLVSFYNNEISEKSEIFDDQFSVERPDGSNFTLKIRSTKLEDSAMYFCASIEEQGAEAFFGQGTRLTVV.

CDR3 nucleotides: TGTGCCAGCAGTGAACTAGACAGTTGGGAGCAGTTCTTC. Translating it yields CASSELDSWEQFF. The J gene is TRBJ2-1, the V gene TRBV6-1, with D possibly TRBD1 on 5 matching bases. V shed 2 bases and J shed 10 bases, with 12 bases lying between them. Per germline, CDR1 MNHNS and CDR2 SASEGT. CDR3 length: 13 amino acids.

About this clonotype: This could be a read error, since a much larger clone is one nucleotide away. The chain joins TRBV7-2 to TRBJ1-1; tentatively, D is TRBD1 (6 bases). The CDR3 contains 14 residues. Germline-derived CDR1 and CDR2 are SGHTA and FQGNSA. CDR3 DNA: TGTGCCAGCAGCTGGGGACCAGGGGAAACTGACGCTTTCTTT. Its protein product is CASSWGPGETDAFF.

This clonotype was counted at least ten times. V gene TRBV7-9 combines with J gene TRBJ1-1; TRBD1 matches 7 bases. CDR1 is SEHNR, CDR2 FQNEAQ, per germline (reference sequence). This CDR3 is built from 14 residues. The V gene end was trimmed by 4 bases and the J gene end by 8 bases; junction bases not matched to a gene: 10. The DNA for the CDR3 is TGTGCCAGCAGCTCCCGGGGGGGAGGGGGCGAAGCTTTCTTT. Translating gives CASSSRGGGGEAFF.

This clonotype showed up many times. The V and J genes are TRBV29-1 and TRBJ2-5, with a tentative D call TRBD2 (6 bases). This CDR3 region has 15 residues. The germline gives CDR1 SQVTM, CDR2 ANQGSEA. Trimming shortened V by 0 bases and J by 3 bases, and 14 bases separated the two germline ends. In nucleotides, the CDR3 is TGCAGCGTTGAAGATGCGCGGGGTTGGAAAGAGACCCAGTACTTC. Its protein product is CSVEDARGWKETQYF.

There are many counts of this clonotype. The V call is TRBV29-1, the J call TRBJ2-7, with D possibly TRBD2 on 5 matching bases. Germline lookup yields CDR1 SQVTM and CDR2 ANQGSEA. The CDR3 consists of 11 residues. V was pared by 2 bases and J by 3 bases, with 5 bases between. CDR3 region: CSVETSYEQYF. The CDR3 DNA sequence: TGCAGCGTTGAAACTAGCTACGAGCAGTACTTC.

This clonotype has ten or more counts. The rearrangement joins TRBV5-1 to TRBJ1-1; D gene unclear. The V gene lost 0 bases and the J gene lost 5 bases, with 8 bases spanning the gap. Looked up from germline, CDR1 is SGHRS and CDR2 is YFSETQ. The CDR3 runs 13 residues. The CDR3 is CASSLDGGTEAFF. CDR3 nucleotide sequence: TGCGCCAGCAGCTTGGACGGTGGAACTGAAGCTTTCTTT.

The genes are TRBV7-9 and TRBJ2-1; TRBD2 matches 8 bases. This CDR3 comprises 15 residues. Germline values: CDR1 SEHNR, CDR2 FQNEAQ (reference sequence). V shed 5 bases and J 4 bases; nucleotides not matched to a gene: 7. Here the CDR3 DNA reads TGTGCCAGCAGCAAAATAGCGGGAACGTACAATGAGCAGTTCTTC. This encodes CASSKIAGTYNEQFF.

This clonotype was picked up many times. In DNA, the CDR3 is TGTGCCAGCAGCTTAGCGTCTAGCATAGCGAACACCGGGGAGCTGTTTTTT. This codes for CASSLASSIANTGELFF. The rearrangement uses TRBV7-8 and TRBJ2-2, with a weak D call TRBD2 (5 bases). The CDR3 sequence is 17 residues long. Germline lookup yields CDR1 SGHVS and CDR2 FQNEAQ. Trimming took off 0 bases at V and 0 bases at J, with 11 bases between the two ends.

This clonotype has at least ten counts. This chain links TRBV5-1 with TRBJ2-2; D perhaps matches TRBD2 (5 bases). CDR3 size: 16 residues. From germline, CDR1 is SGHRS and CDR2 YFSETQ. V lost 3 bases to trimming and J lost 0 bases, with 12 bases between them. CDR3 DNA sequence: TGCGCCAGCAGCTCGGCGGGCAGCCCGAACACCGGGGAGCTGTTTTTT. It translates to CASSSAGSPNTGELFF. The entire variable domain, with the rest obtained from reference TRBV5-1 and TRBJ2-2, is as follows: KAGVTQTPRYLIKTRGQQVTLSCSPISGHRSVSWYQQTPGQGLQFLFEYFSETQRNKGNFPGRFSGRQFSNSRSEMNVSTLELGDSALYLCASSSAGSPNTGELFFGEGSRLTVL.

This clonotype was recorded at least ten times. The rearrangement joins TRBV5-1 to TRBJ2-1, with a weak D call TRBD1 (5 bases). CDR1 is SGHRS, CDR2 YFSETQ, per germline. Trimming took off 0 bases at V and 0 bases at J, with 10 bases between the two ends. The CDR3 extends over 16 amino acids. CDR3 DNA: TGCGCCAGCAGCTTGGGGGCAGGGAACTCCTACAATGAGCAGTTCTTC. The encoded protein is CASSLGAGNSYNEQFF.